This is a list of T cell receptor beta chains from one sample in a study of blood T cell repertoires in COVID-19. TCRdb's copy holds only in-frame clones and misses some; the assay was immunoSEQ multiplex PCR. The sample yields 250,000 to 350,000 clones, 70% to 85% seen once. The sequencing input was peripheral blood. These receptors were obtained from a human donor with COVID-19, enrolled during active disease. The donor label of this sample is uncertain. Both conserved end residues are part of each CDR3. A D gene is named only where the DNA matches it firmly. Rows give clone size only sometimes, using once, few, many, or a class for an expanded clone.

V gene	J gene	clone size	D gene	CDR3 protein	CDR3 DNA
TRBV5-1	TRBJ2-3	-	-	CASRQEAFQQYF	TGCGCCAGCAGGCAGGAGGCGTTCCAGCAGTATTTT
TRBV19	TRBJ2-2	-	-	CASRGQGGTYTGELFF	TGTGCCAGTAGAGGACAGGGAGGGACATACACCGGGGAGCTGTTTTTT
TRBV28	TRBJ1-2	-	TRBD1	CASSPTGATRGDGYTF	TGTGCCAGCAGTCCGACAGGGGCGACAAGGGGGGATGGCTACACCTTC
TRBV3-1/TRBV3-2	TRBJ1-1	-	TRBD1	CASSQVARGMNTEAFF	TGTGCCAGCAGCCAAGTTGCCAGGGGGATGAACACTGAAGCTTTCTTT
TRBV7-8	TRBJ1-2	few	TRBD1	CASSFGTVTYGYTF	TGTGCCAGCAGCTTTGGGACAGTTACATATGGCTACACCTTC
TRBV27	TRBJ2-1	once	TRBD1	CASSLIRQGANEQFF	TGTGCCAGCAGCTTAATAAGACAGGGGGCGAATGAGCAGTTCTTC
TRBV6-2/TRBV6-3	TRBJ2-7	-	-	CASSYSIYEQYF	TGTGCCAGCAGTTACTCTATCTACGAGCAGTACTTC
TRBV28	TRBJ2-3	-	TRBD2	CASSFMAGGDTDTQYF	TGTGCCAGCAGTTTTATGGCGGGAGGCGACACAGATACGCAGTATTTT
TRBV5-4	TRBJ2-7	-	TRBD2	CASSLGTSGSPYEQYF	TGTGCCAGCAGCTTGGGGACTAGCGGGAGTCCCTACGAGCAGTACTTC
TRBV11-3	TRBJ2-7	-	TRBD2	CASSPSGLAGYEQYF	TGTGCCAGCAGTCCCTCGGGACTAGCGGGCTACGAGCAGTACTTC
TRBV19	TRBJ1-1	-	-	CASSIELDSAEAFF	TGTGCCAGTAGTATAGAGCTCGACAGCGCTGAAGCTTTCTTT
TRBV27	TRBJ2-7	-	TRBD1	CASSRGQTSEQYF	TGTGCCAGCAGTCGGGGACAGACAAGCGAGCAGTACTTC
TRBV7-2	TRBJ2-6	-	-	CASRQAAGANVLTF	TGTGCCAGCAGGCAGGCCGCGGGGGCCAACGTCCTGACTTTC
TRBV7-8	TRBJ2-7	-	TRBD2	CASSLGYGGSFYEQYF	TGTGCCAGCAGCTTAGGGTACGGCGGGAGTTTCTACGAGCAGTACTTC
TRBV29-1	TRBJ1-1	-	TRBD1	CSVRQGYTEAFF	TGCAGCGTAAGACAGGGATACACTGAAGCTTTCTTT
TRBV6-1	TRBJ1-2	-	TRBD1	CASSEIGTGSQNYGYTF	TGTGCCAGCAGTGAAATTGGGACAGGGTCACAAAACTATGGCTACACCTTC
TRBV30	TRBJ1-4	-	-	CAWSFRGTNEKLFF	TGTGCCTGGAGTTTCCGAGGGACTAATGAAAAACTGTTTTTT
TRBV7-9	TRBJ2-2	-	TRBD1	CAMNRDSGFEGELFF	TGTGCCATGAACCGGGACAGTGGATTCGAAGGGGAGCTGTTTTTT
TRBV10-3	TRBJ2-4	-	-	CAISDPPDREGNIQYF	TGTGCCATCAGTGACCCTCCGGACAGGGAGGGAAACATTCAGTACTTC
TRBV7-8	TRBJ2-1	-	TRBD2	CASSLGVSARENNEQFF	TGTGCCAGCAGCTTAGGCGTCTCGGCGCGGGAGAACAATGAGCAGTTCTTC
TRBV27	TRBJ2-7	-	-	CASSLGTPVYEQYF	TGTGCCAGCAGTTTGGGGACACCCGTCTACGAGCAGTACTTC
TRBV5-4	TRBJ2-3	-	TRBD2	CASSFYGGSTDTQYF	TGTGCCAGCAGCTTTTACGGCGGGAGTACAGATACGCAGTATTTT
TRBV27	TRBJ2-7	few	-	CASSSRTTGPYEQYF	TGTGCCAGCAGTTCCCGGACTACTGGCCCATACGAGCAGTACTTC
TRBV7-2	TRBJ2-1	-	TRBD2	CASSLANWGTTSGAHNEQFF	TGTGCCAGCAGCTTAGCTAACTGGGGGACGACTAGCGGGGCTCACAATGAGCAGTTCTTC
TRBV11-2	TRBJ2-2	-	TRBD2	CASSGGAGAYTGELFF	TGTGCCAGCAGCGGGGGAGCGGGAGCATACACCGGGGAGCTGTTTTTT
TRBV5-4	TRBJ2-3	-	TRBD2	CASSSGTSEGKTQYF	TGTGCCAGCAGCTCAGGGACTAGCGAAGGCAAGACGCAGTATTTT
TRBV7-3	TRBJ2-7	-	TRBD1	CASRGTGGSGEQYF	TGTGCCAGCAGGGGGACAGGGGGCTCGGGCGAGCAGTACTTC
TRBV28	TRBJ2-5	-	-	CASSPLLHSRGRQETQYF	TGTGCCAGCAGTCCACTCCTCCACAGCAGGGGCCGCCAAGAGACCCAGTACTTC
TRBV6-5	TRBJ1-1	few	-	CASSSGQNTEAFF	TGTGCCAGCAGTTCAGGACAGAACACTGAAGCTTTCTTT
TRBV10-2	TRBJ2-5	-	-	CASSDRAQQETQYF	TGCGCCAGCAGTGACAGGGCGCAACAAGAGACCCAGTACTTC